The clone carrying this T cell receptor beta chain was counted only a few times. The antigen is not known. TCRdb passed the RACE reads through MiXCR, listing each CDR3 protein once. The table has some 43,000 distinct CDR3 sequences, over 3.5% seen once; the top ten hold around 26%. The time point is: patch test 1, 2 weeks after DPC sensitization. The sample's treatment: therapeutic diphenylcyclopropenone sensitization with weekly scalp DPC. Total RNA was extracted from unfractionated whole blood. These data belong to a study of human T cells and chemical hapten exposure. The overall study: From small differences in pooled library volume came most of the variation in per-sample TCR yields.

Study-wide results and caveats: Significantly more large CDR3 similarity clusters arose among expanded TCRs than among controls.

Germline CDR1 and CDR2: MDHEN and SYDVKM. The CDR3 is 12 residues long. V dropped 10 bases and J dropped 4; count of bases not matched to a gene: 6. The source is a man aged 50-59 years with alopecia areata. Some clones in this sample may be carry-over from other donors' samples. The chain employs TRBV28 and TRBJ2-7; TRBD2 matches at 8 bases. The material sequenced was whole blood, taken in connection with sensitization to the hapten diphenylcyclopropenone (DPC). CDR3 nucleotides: TGTGCCATCAACGGGGGGGGTTACGAGCAGTACTTC. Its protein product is CAINGGGYEQYF.